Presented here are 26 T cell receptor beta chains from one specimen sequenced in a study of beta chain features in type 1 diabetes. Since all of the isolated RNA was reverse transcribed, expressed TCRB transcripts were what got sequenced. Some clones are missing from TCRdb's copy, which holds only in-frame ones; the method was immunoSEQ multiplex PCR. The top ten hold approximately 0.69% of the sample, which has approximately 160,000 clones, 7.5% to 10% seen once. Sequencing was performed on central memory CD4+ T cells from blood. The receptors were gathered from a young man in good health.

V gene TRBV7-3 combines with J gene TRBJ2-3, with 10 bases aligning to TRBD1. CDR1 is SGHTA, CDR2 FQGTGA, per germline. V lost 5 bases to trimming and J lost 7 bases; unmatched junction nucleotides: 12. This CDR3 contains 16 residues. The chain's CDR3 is CASSSPGQGEEYTQYF. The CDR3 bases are TGTGCCAGCAGCAGCCCAGGACAGGGGGAGGAATATACGCAGTATTTT. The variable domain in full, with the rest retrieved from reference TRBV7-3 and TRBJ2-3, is GAGVSQTPSNKVTEKGKYVELRCDPISGHTALYWYRQSLGQGPEFLIYFQGTGAADDSGLPNDRFFAVRPEGSVSTLKIQRTERGDSAVYLCASSSPGQGEEYTQYFGPGTRLTVL.

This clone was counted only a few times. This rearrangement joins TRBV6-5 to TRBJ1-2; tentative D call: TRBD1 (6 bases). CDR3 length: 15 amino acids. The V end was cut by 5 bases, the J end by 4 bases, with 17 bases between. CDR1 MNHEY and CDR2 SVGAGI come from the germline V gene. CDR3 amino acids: CASSPTTGIGYGYTF. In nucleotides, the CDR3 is TGTGCCAGCAGTCCCACCACAGGGATAGGCTATGGCTACACCTTC.

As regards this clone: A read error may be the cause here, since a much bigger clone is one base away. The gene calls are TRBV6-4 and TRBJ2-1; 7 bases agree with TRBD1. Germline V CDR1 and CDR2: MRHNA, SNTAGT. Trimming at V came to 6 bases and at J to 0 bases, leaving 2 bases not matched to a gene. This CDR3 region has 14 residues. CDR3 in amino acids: CASSRDSSYNEQFF. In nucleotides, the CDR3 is TGTGCCAGCAGCCGGGACAGCTCCTACAATGAGCAGTTCTTC.

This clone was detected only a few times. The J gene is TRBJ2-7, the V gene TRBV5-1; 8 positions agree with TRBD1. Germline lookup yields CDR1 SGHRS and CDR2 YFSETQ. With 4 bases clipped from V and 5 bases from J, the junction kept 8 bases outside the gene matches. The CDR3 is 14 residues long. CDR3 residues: CASSAGQGTHEQYF. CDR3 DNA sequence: TGCGCCAGCAGCGCCGGACAGGGCACCCACGAGCAGTACTTC. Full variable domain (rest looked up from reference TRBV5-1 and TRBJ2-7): KAGVTQTPRYLIKTRGQQVTLSCSPISGHRSVSWYQQTPGQGLQFLFEYFSETQRNKGNFPGRFSGRQFSNSRSEMNVSTLELGDSALYLCASSAGQGTHEQYFGPGTRLTVT.

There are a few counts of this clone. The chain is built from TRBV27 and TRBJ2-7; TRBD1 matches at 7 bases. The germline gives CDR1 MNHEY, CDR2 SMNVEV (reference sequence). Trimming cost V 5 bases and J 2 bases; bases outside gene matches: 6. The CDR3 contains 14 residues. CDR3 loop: CASSPWTGAYEQYF. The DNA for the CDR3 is TGTGCCAGCAGTCCCTGGACAGGAGCCTACGAGCAGTACTTC.

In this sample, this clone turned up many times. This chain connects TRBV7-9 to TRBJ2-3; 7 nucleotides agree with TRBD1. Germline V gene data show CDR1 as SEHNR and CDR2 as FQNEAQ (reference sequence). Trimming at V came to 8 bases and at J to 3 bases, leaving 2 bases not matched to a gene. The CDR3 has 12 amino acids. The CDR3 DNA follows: TGTGCCAGCCGACAGGGAACAGATACGCAGTATTTT. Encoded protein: CASRQGTDTQYF.

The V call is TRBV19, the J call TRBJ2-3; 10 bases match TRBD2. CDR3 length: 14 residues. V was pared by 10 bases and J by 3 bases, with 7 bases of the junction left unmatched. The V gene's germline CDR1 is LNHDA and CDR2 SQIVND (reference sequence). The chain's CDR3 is CAIRGTSATDTQYF. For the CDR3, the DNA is TGTGCCATTAGGGGGACTAGCGCTACAGATACGCAGTATTTT.

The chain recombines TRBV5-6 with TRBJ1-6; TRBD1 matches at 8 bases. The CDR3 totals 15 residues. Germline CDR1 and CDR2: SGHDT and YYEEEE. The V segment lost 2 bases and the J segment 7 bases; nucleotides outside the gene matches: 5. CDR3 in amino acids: CASSFIAGGNSPLHF. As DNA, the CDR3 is TGTGCCAGCAGCTTTATCGCAGGGGGCAATTCACCCCTCCACTTT.

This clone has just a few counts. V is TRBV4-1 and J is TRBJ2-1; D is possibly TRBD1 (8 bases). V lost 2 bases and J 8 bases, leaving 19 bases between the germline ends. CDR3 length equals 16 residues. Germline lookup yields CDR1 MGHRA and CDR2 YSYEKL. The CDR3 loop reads CASSQRPQGAGDEQFF. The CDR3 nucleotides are TGCGCCAGCAGCCAACGGCCCCAGGGGGCGGGGGATGAGCAGTTCTTC.

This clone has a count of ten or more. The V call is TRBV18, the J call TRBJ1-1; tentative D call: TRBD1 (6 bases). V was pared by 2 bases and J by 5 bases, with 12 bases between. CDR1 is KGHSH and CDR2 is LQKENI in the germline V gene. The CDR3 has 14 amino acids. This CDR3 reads CASSPGGGQTEAFF. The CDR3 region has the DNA TGTGCCAGCTCACCAGGTGGGGGCCAAACTGAAGCTTTCTTT.

CDR3 sequence (DNA): TGTGCCAGCAGCTTACAGGGGGCGGTGGAGACCCAGTACTTC. As protein: CASSLQGAVETQYF. The V call is TRBV5-4, the J call TRBJ2-5, with 9 bases fitting TRBD1. CDR3 size: 14 residues. V was clipped by 2 bases and J by 5 bases; unmatched bases: 4. The germline V gene encodes CDR1 SGHNT and CDR2 YYREEE (reference sequence).

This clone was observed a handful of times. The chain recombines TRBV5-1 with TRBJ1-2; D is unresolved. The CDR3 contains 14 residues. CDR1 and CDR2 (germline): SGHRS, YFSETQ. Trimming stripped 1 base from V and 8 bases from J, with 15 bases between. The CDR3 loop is CASSLTLTSGGYTF. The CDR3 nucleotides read TGCGCCAGCAGCTTGACCCTCACCTCGGGGGGCTACACCTTC.

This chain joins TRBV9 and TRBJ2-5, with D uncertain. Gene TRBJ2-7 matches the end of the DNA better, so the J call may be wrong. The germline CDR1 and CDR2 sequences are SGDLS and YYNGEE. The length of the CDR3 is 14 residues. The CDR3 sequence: CASSPRFESYEQYF. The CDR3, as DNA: TGTGCCAGCAGCCCCCGGTTTGAGTCCTACGAGCAGTACTTC.

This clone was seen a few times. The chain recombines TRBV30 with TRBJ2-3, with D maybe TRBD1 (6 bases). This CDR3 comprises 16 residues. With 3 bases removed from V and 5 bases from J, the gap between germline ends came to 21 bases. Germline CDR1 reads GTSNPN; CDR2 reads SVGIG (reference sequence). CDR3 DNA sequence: TGTGCCTGGAGGGGTCGAAGACAGGTTGTACAAGATACGCAGTATTTT. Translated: CAWRGRRQVVQDTQYF. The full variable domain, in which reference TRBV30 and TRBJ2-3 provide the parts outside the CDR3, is SQTIHQWPATLVQPVGSPLSLECTVEGTSNPNLYWYRQAAGRGLQLLFYSVGIGQISSEVPQNLSASRPQDRQFILSSKKLLLSDSGFYLCAWRGRRQVVQDTQYFGPGTRLTVL.

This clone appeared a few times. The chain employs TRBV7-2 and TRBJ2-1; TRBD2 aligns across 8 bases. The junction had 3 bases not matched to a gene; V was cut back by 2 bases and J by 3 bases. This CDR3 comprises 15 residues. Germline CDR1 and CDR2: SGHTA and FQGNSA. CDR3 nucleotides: TGTGCCAGCAGCTTAAGCGGGAGCGGCTACAATGAGCAGTTCTTC. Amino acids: CASSLSGSGYNEQFF.

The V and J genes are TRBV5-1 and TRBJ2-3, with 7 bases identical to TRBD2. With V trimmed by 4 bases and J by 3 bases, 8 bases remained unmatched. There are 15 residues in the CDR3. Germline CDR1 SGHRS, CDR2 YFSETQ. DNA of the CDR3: TGCGCCAGCAGCCCCCGCGGGGGAGTTACAGATACGCAGTATTTT. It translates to CASSPRGGVTDTQYF. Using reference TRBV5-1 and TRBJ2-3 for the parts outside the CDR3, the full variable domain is KAGVTQTPRYLIKTRGQQVTLSCSPISGHRSVSWYQQTPGQGLQFLFEYFSETQRNKGNFPGRFSGRQFSNSRSEMNVSTLELGDSALYLCASSPRGGVTDTQYFGPGTRLTVL.

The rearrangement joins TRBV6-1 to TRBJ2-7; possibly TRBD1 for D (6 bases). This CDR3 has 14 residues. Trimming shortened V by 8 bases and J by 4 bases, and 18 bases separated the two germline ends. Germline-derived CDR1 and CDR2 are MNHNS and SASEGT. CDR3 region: CASLPLGAGYEQYF. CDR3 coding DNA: TGTGCCAGCCTCCCCCTGGGGGCTGGGTACGAGCAGTACTTC.

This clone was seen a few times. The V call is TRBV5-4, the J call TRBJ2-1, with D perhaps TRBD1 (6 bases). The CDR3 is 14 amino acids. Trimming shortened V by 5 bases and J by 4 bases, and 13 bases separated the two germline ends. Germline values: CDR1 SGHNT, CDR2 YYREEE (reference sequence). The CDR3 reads CASRQTGFYNEQFF. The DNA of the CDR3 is TGTGCCAGCAGACAGACAGGATTTTACAATGAGCAGTTCTTC.

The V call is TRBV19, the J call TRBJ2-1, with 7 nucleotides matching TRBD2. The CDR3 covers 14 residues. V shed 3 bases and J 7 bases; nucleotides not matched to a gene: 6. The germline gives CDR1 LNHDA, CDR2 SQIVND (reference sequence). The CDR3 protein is CASSMWRENNEQFF. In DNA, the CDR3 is TGTGCCAGTAGTATGTGGCGGGAGAATAATGAGCAGTTCTTC.

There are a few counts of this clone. The CDR3 sequence is CATRKGEAQETQYF. In DNA form, the CDR3 reads TGCGCCACCCGGAAGGGAGAAGCTCAAGAGACCCAGTACTTC. This chain uses TRBV5-1 with TRBJ2-5; D possibly corresponds to TRBD2 (5 bases). The CDR3 runs to 14 residues. V dropped 9 bases and J dropped 2 bases, with 17 bases sitting between them. Germline lookup yields CDR1 SGHRS and CDR2 YFSETQ.

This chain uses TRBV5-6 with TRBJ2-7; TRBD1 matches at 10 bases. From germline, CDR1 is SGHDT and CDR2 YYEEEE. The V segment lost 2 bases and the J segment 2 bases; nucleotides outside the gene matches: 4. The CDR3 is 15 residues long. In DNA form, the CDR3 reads TGTGCCAGCAGCTTTGGGACAGGGGTTGCCTACGAGCAGTACTTC. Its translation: CASSFGTGVAYEQYF.

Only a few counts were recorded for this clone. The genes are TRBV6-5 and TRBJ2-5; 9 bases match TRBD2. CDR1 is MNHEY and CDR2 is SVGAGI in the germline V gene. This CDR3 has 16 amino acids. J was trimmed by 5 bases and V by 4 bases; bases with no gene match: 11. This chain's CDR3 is CASSSTIAGAFETQYF. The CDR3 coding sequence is TGTGCCAGCAGTTCCACAATAGCGGGGGCCTTTGAGACCCAGTACTTC.

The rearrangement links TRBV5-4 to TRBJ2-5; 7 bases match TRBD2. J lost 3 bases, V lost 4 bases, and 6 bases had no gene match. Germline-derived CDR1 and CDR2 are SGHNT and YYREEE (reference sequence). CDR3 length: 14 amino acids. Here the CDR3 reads CASSPRTREETQYF. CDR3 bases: TGTGCCAGCAGCCCACGGACTAGGGAAGAGACCCAGTACTTC. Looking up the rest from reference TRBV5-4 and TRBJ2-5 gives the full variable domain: ETGVTQSPTHLIKTRGQQVTLRCSSQSGHNTVSWYQQALGQGPQFIFQYYREEENGRGNFPPRFSGLQFPNYSSELNVNALELDDSALYLCASSPRTREETQYFGPGTRLLVL.

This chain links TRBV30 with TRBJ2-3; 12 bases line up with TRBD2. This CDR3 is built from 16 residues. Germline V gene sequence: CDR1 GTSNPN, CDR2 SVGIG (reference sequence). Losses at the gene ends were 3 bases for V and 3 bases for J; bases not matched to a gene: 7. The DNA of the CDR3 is TGTGCCTGGAGCCTAGCGGGAGGGCAAGGAACAGATACGCAGTATTTT. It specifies CAWSLAGGQGTDTQYF.

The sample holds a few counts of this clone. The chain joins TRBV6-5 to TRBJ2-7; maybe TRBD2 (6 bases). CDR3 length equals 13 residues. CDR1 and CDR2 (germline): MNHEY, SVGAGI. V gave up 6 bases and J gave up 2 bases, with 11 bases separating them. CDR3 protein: CASRRDSTYEQYF. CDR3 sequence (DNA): TGTGCCAGCAGGAGGGACTCCACCTACGAGCAGTACTTC.

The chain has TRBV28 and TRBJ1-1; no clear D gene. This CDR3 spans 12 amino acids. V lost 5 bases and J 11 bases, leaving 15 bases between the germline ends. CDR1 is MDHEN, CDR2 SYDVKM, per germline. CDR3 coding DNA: TGTGCCAGCAGTATTCTTTGGCTCCCGGCTTTCTTT. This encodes CASSILWLPAFF. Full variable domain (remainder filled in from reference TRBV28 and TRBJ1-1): DVKVTQSSRYLVKRTGEKVFLECVQDMDHENMFWYRQDPGLGLRLIYFSYDVKMKEKGDIPEGYSVSREKKERFSLILESASTNQTSMYLCASSILWLPAFFGQGTRLTVV.